Presented here are 20 T cell receptor beta chains from one specimen sequenced in a study of T cell repertoires in cytomegalovirus infection. For these TCRs, the target antigens are not known. TCRdb re-called the reads through MiXCR, storing one row per CDR3 protein. This table holds about 350,000 distinct CDR3 sequences, approximately 35% found once. This specimen consisted of cultured PBMCs, obtained from culture after CMV antigen stimulation. The receptors come from a human donor in good health (CMV status not recorded). Some clones in this sample may be carry-over from other donors' samples.

The chain links TRBV5-1 to TRBJ2-7; maybe TRBD1 (6 bases). The CDR3 consists of 13 residues. Germline loops: CDR1 SGHRS, CDR2 YFSETQ. The V gene lost 1 base and the J gene lost 5 bases, with 10 bases spanning the gap. The CDR3 region has the DNA TGCGCCAGCAGCTTGTTGCAGGGGAACGAGCAGTACTTC. Translating gives CASSLLQGNEQYF.

A few counts support this clonotype. The chain uses TRBV6-6 and TRBJ1-5; no clear D. Per germline, CDR1 MNHNY and CDR2 SVGAGI (reference sequence). The CDR3 contains 15 residues. Trimming removed 5 bases from V and 0 bases from J, with 11 bases in between. The CDR3 is CASSPPVNSNQPQHF. The CDR3 nucleotides read TGTGCCAGCAGTCCCCCGGTCAATAGCAATCAGCCCCAGCATTTT.

The chain links TRBV7-8 to TRBJ1-2; D remains ambiguous. The CDR3 extends over 14 amino acids. V was trimmed by 4 bases and J by 10 bases, leaving 19 bases between them. Germline CDR1 is SGHVS and CDR2 is FQNEAQ. CDR3: CASSSTLASGYYTF. In DNA, the CDR3 is TGTGCCAGCAGCTCCACTTTGGCCAGTGGCTACTACACCTTC.

The DNA for the CDR3 is TGCAGTGCTATGGGACTAGCGGGACGATTTAATACGCAGTATTTT. Amino acids: CSAMGLAGRFNTQYF. The J gene is TRBJ2-3, the V gene TRBV20-1; 13 nucleotides line up with TRBD2. The CDR3 runs 15 residues. The trim removed 4 bases at V and 7 bases at J, leaving 8 bases unmatched. Germline assignment: CDR1 DFQATT and CDR2 SNEGSKA (reference sequence).

A few counts support this clonotype. This chain joins TRBV20-1 and TRBJ2-2; D is unresolved. Trimming stripped 5 bases from V and 3 bases from J, with 13 bases between. The CDR3 has 14 residues. Germline loops: CDR1 DFQATT, CDR2 SNEGSKA (reference sequence). As DNA, the CDR3 is TGCAGTGCTCATCTGGGGTCCGACACCGGGGAGCTGTTTTTT. Protein product: CSAHLGSDTGELFF.

The chain couples TRBV11-2 to TRBJ2-3; TRBD1 agrees at 9 bases. The CDR3 contains 16 residues. Trimming at V came to 3 bases and at J to 4 bases, leaving 8 bases not matched to a gene. The germline gives CDR1 SGHAT, CDR2 FQNNGV. CDR3 nucleotides: TGTGCCAGCAGCTTTGGAGCCGGGACAGGGTCAGATACGCAGTATTTT. Its protein is CASSFGAGTGSDTQYF.

This clonotype was observed many times. This chain uses TRBV11-2 with TRBJ2-1; 12 positions match TRBD2. CDR1 is SGHAT, CDR2 FQNNGV, per germline. The CDR3 is 16 residues long. The V gene end was trimmed by 5 bases and the J gene end by 7 bases; junction bases not matched to a gene: 9. The CDR3 nucleotides read TGTGCCAGCAGCGAGCGACTAGCGGGAGATCAGAATGAGCAGTTCTTC. This encodes CASSERLAGDQNEQFF. Full variable domain (outside the CDR3, taken from reference TRBV11-2 and TRBJ2-1): EAGVAQSPRYKIIEKRQSVAFWCNPISGHATLYWYQQILGQGPKLLIQFQNNGVVDDSQLPKDRFSAERLKGVDSTLKIQPAKLEDSAVYLCASSERLAGDQNEQFFGPGTRLTVL.

This clonotype has a handful of counts. The CDR3 coding sequence is TGTGCCAGCAGTTACTATCTTGCGAGAGGGGGTTCCTCCTACGAGCAGTACTTC. Translated, it gives CASSYYLARGGSSYEQYF. The chain carries TRBV6-2 or TRBV6-3 and TRBJ2-7; tentatively, D is TRBD1 (6 bases). V lost 1 base and J lost 0, with 19 bases in between. The germline gives CDR1 MNHEY, CDR2 SVGEGT. The CDR3 totals 18 residues.

This clonotype has ten or more counts. The rearrangement joins TRBV18 to TRBJ2-7, with D possibly matching TRBD2 (5 bases). CDR1 KGHSH and CDR2 LQKENI come from the germline V gene. Trimming cost V 4 bases and J 3 bases, with 10 bases left between them. The CDR3 covers 13 residues. CDR3 in amino acids: CASSHSRDYEQYV. DNA for the CDR3: TGTGCCAGCTCACATAGCCGGGACTACGAGCAGTACGTC.

This clonotype has at least ten counts. This chain connects TRBV7-2 to TRBJ2-3, with D hard to call. The CDR3 runs to 13 residues. V was shortened by 5 bases and J by 4 bases, with 10 bases between the two germline ends. Germline V gene lookup returns CDR1 SGHTA and CDR2 FQGNSA. The CDR3 reads CASSLTFADTQYF. In DNA, the CDR3 is TGTGCCAGCAGCCTTACTTTTGCAGATACGCAGTATTTT.

The chain recombines TRBV3-1 with TRBJ2-5; D may be TRBD2 (6 bases). V shed 0 bases and J shed 5 bases, with 13 bases lying between them. The V gene's germline CDR1 is LGHDT and CDR2 YNNKEL (reference sequence). The CDR3 is 15 amino acids. CDR3 in amino acids: CASSQEVGGAETQYF. The CDR3 bases are TGTGCCAGCAGCCAAGAGGTGGGGGGAGCGGAGACCCAGTACTTC.

The chain employs TRBV19 and TRBJ1-1; D is unresolved. The CDR3 runs to 14 residues. Germline CDR1 reads LNHDA; CDR2 reads SQIVND (reference sequence). V was shortened by 7 bases and J by 12 bases, with 24 bases between the two germline ends. Written as DNA, the CDR3 is TGTGCCAGTATGGAAAGACGCGGCGGTATTAGGACTTTCTTT. It translates to CASMERRGGIRTFF.

Only a few counts were recorded for this clonotype. This chain connects TRBV19 to TRBJ2-7, with 9 bases identical to TRBD2. The CDR3 is 15 amino acids. The V gene's germline CDR1 is LNHDA and CDR2 SQIVND (reference sequence). The junction had 6 bases not matched to a gene; V was cut back by 3 bases and J by 3 bases. CDR3 in DNA: TGTGCCAGTAGTATCCGCGCTAGCGGGATCTACGAGCAGTACTTC. Amino acids: CASSIRASGIYEQYF. Full variable domain (rest looked up from reference TRBV19 and TRBJ2-7): DGGITQSPKYLFRKEGQNVTLSCEQNLNHDAMYWYRQDPGQGLRLIYYSQIVNDFQKGDIAEGYSVSREKKESFPLTVTSAQKNPTAFYLCASSIRASGIYEQYFGPGTRLTVT.

This clonotype was detected a few times. The chain joins TRBV11-2 to TRBJ2-5; D call uncertain. Trimming removed 5 bases from V and 1 base from J, with 14 bases in between. CDR1 is SGHAT and CDR2 is FQNNGV in the germline V gene. The CDR3 is made up of 15 amino acids. This CDR3 reads CASSPGARAQETQYF. As DNA, the CDR3 is TGTGCCAGCAGCCCCGGAGCCCGAGCCCAAGAGACCCAGTACTTC.

This clonotype was seen a handful of times. V is TRBV27 and J is TRBJ2-7; no definite D call. CDR3 length: 14 residues. The germline gives CDR1 MNHEY, CDR2 SMNVEV (reference sequence). V was trimmed by 3 bases and J by 0 bases, leaving 9 bases between them. The CDR3 nucleotides read TGTGCCAGCAGTTTCCTGGTCGGCTCCTACGAGCAGTACTTC. This sequence encodes CASSFLVGSYEQYF.

This clonotype was observed a handful of times. This chain links TRBV7-2 with TRBJ2-5; 9 positions match TRBD2. The CDR3 length is 15 residues. The germline V gene has CDR1 SGHTA and CDR2 FQGNSA. V lost 4 bases, J lost 5 bases, and 8 bases stayed unmatched. In DNA form, the CDR3 reads TGTGCCAGCAGCTCTAGCGGGGACGCCAGTGAGACCCAGTACTTC. Its protein product is CASSSSGDASETQYF. Using reference TRBV7-2 and TRBJ2-5 for the parts outside the CDR3, the full variable domain is GAGVSQSPSNKVTEKGKDVELRCDPISGHTALYWYRQSLGQGLEFLIYFQGNSAPDKSGLPSDRFSAERTGGSVSTLTIQRTQQEDSAVYLCASSSSGDASETQYFGPGTRLLVL.

The CDR3 region is CASSVSGSMGNEQFF. The CDR3 DNA reads as TGTGCCAGCAGTGTATCCGGGAGTATGGGGAATGAGCAGTTCTTC. The rearrangement uses TRBV25-1 and TRBJ2-1, with TRBD2 as a possible D gene (6 bases). CDR3 length: 15 amino acids. CDR1 and CDR2 from the germline V gene are MGHDK and SYGVNS. V was trimmed by 4 bases and J by 7 bases, leaving 17 bases between them.

This clonotype was counted ten times or more. The gene calls are TRBV7-2 and TRBJ1-1, with 9 bases matching TRBD1. The CDR3 is 16 residues long. Germline trimming cut 0 bases from V and 6 bases from J; bases unmatched to any gene: 8. In germline, CDR1 is SGHTA, CDR2 FQGNSA. The DNA for the CDR3 is TGTGCCAGCAGCTTAGCGGTTAGGACAGGGGTACCTGAAGCTTTCTTT. It yields the protein CASSLAVRTGVPEAFF.

The rearrangement uses TRBV14 and TRBJ1-1; TRBD1 aligns across 8 bases. The germline gives CDR1 SGHDN, CDR2 FVKESK. The CDR3 is 15 residues long. J was trimmed by 5 bases and V by 2 bases; bases with no gene match: 7. CDR3 nucleotide sequence: TGTGCCAGCAGCCAACCTAGGACAGGGTGGACTGAAGCTTTCTTT. Its translation is CASSQPRTGWTEAFF. The full variable domain, with the rest looked up from reference TRBV14 and TRBJ1-1, is EAGVTQFPSHSVIEKGQTVTLRCDPISGHDNLYWYRRVMGKEIKFLLHFVKESKQDESGMPNNRFLAERTGGTYSTLKVQPAELEDSGVYFCASSQPRTGWTEAFFGQGTRLTVV.

The chain employs TRBV7-3 and TRBJ1-6, with 8 bases identical to TRBD1. V trimming: 2 bases; J trimming: 8 bases; junction bases outside the gene matches: 5. The CDR3 has 15 residues. CDR1 and CDR2 (germline): SGHTA, FQGTGA. Written as DNA, the CDR3 is TGTGCCAGCAGCTTACCGACAGGGGAATATTCACCCCTCCACTTT. This encodes CASSLPTGEYSPLHF.